These T cell receptor beta chains were read from a single sample in a study of blood T cell repertoires in COVID-19. The repertoire was sequenced with immunoSEQ multiplex PCR; TCRdb's copy has only in-frame clones and lacks some. The sample has about 420,000 clones; around 90% are singletons. The specimen was peripheral blood. The receptor set was obtained from a man younger than 35 with COVID-19, enrolled during active disease. The CDR3 runs from the conserved cysteine through the conserved F or W. The D gene is left open where the match is weak. Size tells how often a clone was seen (once, few, many) or the class of an expanded clone, and some rows leave it out.

>TRBJ2-7|TRBV5-6|NA|NA
TGTGCCAGCAGCTTATACGGGAGCTCCTACGAGCAGTACTTC
CASSLYGSSYEQYF
>TRBJ1-2|TRBV7-9|NA|NA
TGTGCCAGCAGCCGGGAACGGGACTATGGCTACACCTTC
CASSRERDYGYTF
>TRBJ2-1|TRBV24-1|few|NA
TGTGCCACCAGTGACGCGGAAGGCGCCTCCTACAATGAGCAGTTCTTC
CATSDAEGASYNEQFF
>TRBJ2-5|TRBV5-6|NA|NA
TGTGCCAGCAGCTATGCCAGTGAACGAGAGACCCAGTACTTC
CASSYASERETQYF
>TRBJ2-2|TRBV11-3|NA|NA
TGTGCCAGCGGCAACAGCTGGGTCTCCGGGGAGCTGTTTTTT
CASGNSWVSGELFF
>TRBJ1-1|TRBV7-8|NA|NA
TGTGCCAGCAGCTTAATACAGGGAGGGGTAACTGAAGCTTTCTTT
CASSLIQGGVTEAFF
>TRBJ2-7|TRBV5-5|NA|TRBD1
TGTGCCAGCAGCCTAACACCGGGACAGGGTGTGAACGAGCAGTACTTC
CASSLTPGQGVNEQYF
>TRBJ2-3|TRBV5-1|NA|TRBD2
TGCGCCAGCAGCAACCCTCGAGCGGGAGGAACAGATACGCAGTATTTT
CASSNPRAGGTDTQYF
>TRBJ1-1|TRBV24-1|NA|TRBD1
TGTGCCACCAGTGATTTCGGACAGGGGGGAACTTTCTTT
CATSDFGQGGTFF
>TRBJ2-7|TRBV29-1|NA|TRBD2
TGCAGCGTTGAACTTGCGGGAGGGCCTGCTTACGAGCAGTACTTC
CSVELAGGPAYEQYF
>TRBJ2-7|TRBV14|NA|NA
TGTGCCAGCAGCCAAGTTGTCCTTTACGAGCAGTACTTC
CASSQVVLYEQYF
>TRBJ1-1|TRBV19|few|TRBD1
TGTGCCAGTAGTATAGGAGGGGGCATCATGAACACTGAAGCTTTCTTT
CASSIGGGIMNTEAFF
>TRBJ2-6|TRBV14|NA|NA
TGTGCCAGCAGCCGACTAGGGTCTGGGGCCAACGTCCTGACTTTC
CASSRLGSGANVLTF
>TRBJ2-1|TRBV7-9|NA|TRBD1
TGTGCCAGCAGACAGTCCCGGGACAGGGGCTCCTACAATGAGCAGTTCTTC
CASRQSRDRGSYNEQFF
>TRBJ1-1|TRBV7-8|NA|NA
TGTGCCAGCAGCTTCCGGGGGAGGAGGACTGAAGCTTTCTTT
CASSFRGRRTEAFF
>TRBJ2-1|TRBV6-5|NA|NA
TGTGCCAGCAGGGGAGGTCCCCTAGGTAATGAGCAGTTCTTC
CASRGGPLGNEQFF
>TRBJ2-1|TRBV15|NA|TRBD2
TGTGCCACCAGCAGAGCGCCTAGCGGGGGGGCGGGCAATGAGCAGTTCTTC
CATSRAPSGGAGNEQFF
>TRBJ2-5|TRBV14|NA|NA
TGTGCCAGCAGCCAGAACCGGGGTCAAGAGACCCAGTACTTC
CASSQNRGQETQYF
>TRBJ2-5|TRBV6-5|NA|NA
TGTGCCATCCGGTGGGAGCTCCAAGAGACCCAGTACTTC
CAIRWELQETQYF
>TRBJ1-2|TRBV28|once|TRBD1
TGTGCCACCAAGGCCTCGAGGGGGACAGGCGAAATCAACTATGGCTACACCTTC
CATKASRGTGEINYGYTF
>TRBJ2-6|TRBV12-5|NA|NA
TGTGCTAGTGGATACGAAGGAGGGACCGGGGCCAACGTCCTGACTTTC
CASGYEGGTGANVLTF
>TRBJ1-2|TRBV6-5|NA|NA
TGTGCCAGCGGGGGGGTTGCCTATGGCTACACCTTC
CASGGVAYGYTF
>TRBJ2-7|TRBV10-3|NA|TRBD1
TGTGCCATCAGTGAGTCGTCGGTCTGGGGGCAGGGGGCTTACGAGCAGTACTTC
CAISESSVWGQGAYEQYF
>TRBJ1-2|TRBV4-1|NA|TRBD1
TGCGCCAGCAGCCAACGACAGGGGAACTATGGCTACACCTTC
CASSQRQGNYGYTF
>TRBJ1-1|TRBV11-2|NA|NA
TGTGCCAGCAGCTTGAGGGAGAACACTGAAGCTTTCTTT
CASSLRENTEAFF
>TRBJ2-7|TRBV27|few|TRBD1
TGTGCCAGCAGTTTATGGGACAGGGTCGACGAGCAGTACTTC
CASSLWDRVDEQYF
>TRBJ1-2|TRBV18|NA|TRBD1
TGTGCCAGCTCACCCACAGGGGCCGGTAACTATGGCTACACCTTC
CASSPTGAGNYGYTF
>TRBJ2-1|TRBV20-1|NA|NA
TGCAGTGCTAGGGCCAGCAATGAGCAGTTCTTC
CSARASNEQFF
>TRBJ2-7|TRBV14|NA|NA
TGTGCCAGCAGGAGACAGGGAGGCAACGAGCAGTACTTC
CASRRQGGNEQYF
>TRBJ1-1|TRBV18|once|NA
TGTGCCAGCTCACCACAGGTCGGGGACACTGAAGCTTTCTTT
CASSPQVGDTEAFF
>TRBJ2-3|TRBV5-1|NA|NA
TGCGCCAGCAGCTTGTCATCCAACACAGATACGCAGTATTTT
CASSLSSNTDTQYF
>TRBJ2-5|TRBV5-4|NA|NA
TGTGCCAGCAGCTCGTCTCCGGTAGAGACCCAGTACTTC
CASSSSPVETQYF
>TRBJ1-4|TRBV5-1|NA|TRBD1
TGCGCCAGCAGCCCCGACAGGGTTCACGAAAAACTGTTTTTT
CASSPDRVHEKLFF
>TRBJ2-7|TRBV9|NA|NA
TGTGCCAGCAGCCGGTCGGGAGGGGGCTTATACGAGCAGTACTTC
CASSRSGGGLYEQYF
>TRBJ2-2|TRBV6-5|NA|NA
TGTGCCAGCAGTTACTCCCCACAGGGAGTCACCGGGGAGCTGTTTTTT
CASSYSPQGVTGELFF
>TRBJ1-6|TRBV28|once|NA
TGTGCCAGCAGTTTCTCGGCGGCTGCCCCCCTCCACTTT
CASSFSAAAPLHF
>TRBJ2-3|TRBV11-2|NA|TRBD2
TGTGCCAGCAGAGGGACTAGCGGCACAGATACGCAGTATTTT
CASRGTSGTDTQYF
>TRBJ2-7|TRBV7-9|NA|TRBD1
TGTGCCAGCAGCCCAGCGGGGACAGGGAAAATCGAGCAGTACTTC
CASSPAGTGKIEQYF
>TRBJ1-5|TRBV28|NA|NA
TGTGCCAGCAGTTTAAGCGCAGGCAATCAGCCCCAGCATTTT
CASSLSAGNQPQHF
>TRBJ2-6|TRBV18|NA|NA
TGTGCCAGCTCGCCCACACTACAGGGAATAGGGGCCAACGTCCTGACTTTC
CASSPTLQGIGANVLTF
>TRBJ1-1|TRBV6-2/TRBV6-3|NA|NA
TGTGCCAGCAGCCCTCAAAGGGGGGGGTGGTTAAGGTCTGAAGCTTTCTTT
CASSPQRGGWLRSEAFF
>TRBJ2-1|TRBV7-2|NA|NA
TGTGCCAGCAGCTTTGGTTACGGGATTGGATCCGGGCAGTTCTTC
CASSFGYGIGSGQFF
>TRBJ1-1|TRBV29-1|NA|NA
TGCAGCGTTGTCAGGGGCCTTATGAACACTGAAGCTTTCTTT
CSVVRGLMNTEAFF
>TRBJ1-4|TRBV4-1|once|NA
TGCGCCAGCAGCCAAGTCGAGGGAGAAAAACTGTTTTTT
CASSQVEGEKLFF
>TRBJ2-3|TRBV12-5|NA|TRBD2
TGTGCTAGTGGGGCGAGCGGGGGATACACAGATACGCAGTATTTT
CASGASGGYTDTQYF
>TRBJ1-3|TRBV9|NA|NA
TGTGCCAGCAGCGTACTCCCGATCCAGGGTGGAAACACCATATATTTT
CASSVLPIQGGNTIYF
>TRBJ2-7|TRBV7-8|NA|NA
TGTGCCAGCAGCGAAACGACGGGCTCCTACGAGCAGTACTTC
CASSETTGSYEQYF
>TRBJ1-2|TRBV13|NA|NA
TGTGCCAGCAGCGGCCAGGGTAGGAGGGACTATGGCTACACCTTC
CASSGQGRRDYGYTF
>TRBJ2-6|TRBV19|NA|NA
TGTGCCAGTAGTATAGGAGGGCGCGCTGGGGCCAACGTCCTGACTTTC
CASSIGGRAGANVLTF
>TRBJ2-2|TRBV5-5|NA|NA
TGTGCCAGCAGCTTCGACAGGCGGAACACCGGGGAGCTGTTTTTT
CASSFDRRNTGELFF
>TRBJ2-1|TRBV2|NA|TRBD2
TGTGCCAGCAAACGGGGGAATTGGGGACAGATTAGCGGGAGTTCCTACAATGAGCAGTTCTTC
CASKRGNWGQISGSSYNEQFF
>TRBJ2-1|TRBV10-1|NA|TRBD2
TGCGCCAGCAGTGAGTCGGGACTAGCGGGAGGGTCACGTCGCAGCTCCTACAATGAGCAGTTCTTC
CASSESGLAGGSRRSSYNEQFF
>TRBJ2-7|TRBV11-3|once|TRBD2
TGTGCCAGCAGCTTAATGGCGGGAGATCTTGGGGAGCAGTACTTC
CASSLMAGDLGEQYF
>TRBJ2-7|TRBV10-3|NA|NA
TGTGCCATCTCGGTCGTCCTAGGCTACGAGCAGTACTTC
CAISVVLGYEQYF
>TRBJ1-4|TRBV6-5|NA|NA
TGTGCCAGCGCCACTAGGGGGTCTAATGAAAAACTGTTTTTT
CASATRGSNEKLFF
>TRBJ2-3|TRBV9|NA|NA
TGTGCCAGCAGCGTGTACGAGGGAGTGGGTGATACGCAGTATTTT
CASSVYEGVGDTQYF
>TRBJ2-2|TRBV6-4|NA|NA
TGTGCCAGCAGCACCCGGAGAGGGAAGGACGGGGAGCTGTTTTTT
CASSTRRGKDGELFF